One sample yielded the 28 T cell receptor beta chains listed below, sequenced in a study of blood T cell repertoires in COVID-19. Generated by immunoSEQ multiplex PCR, the TCRdb table keeps only in-frame clones and is missing some. The sample records about 500,000 clones, about 85% being singletons. The sequenced sample consisted of PBMCs or T cells enriched from blood (not recorded which). The source is a woman between 18 and 29 years old who had recovered from COVID-19.

The V gene is TRBV15, the J gene TRBJ2-4, with D unresolved. This CDR3 is 15 amino acids long. V was clipped by 4 bases and J by 0 bases, with 10 bases between them. CDR1 is LNHNV, CDR2 YYDKDF, per germline (reference sequence). DNA for the CDR3: TGTGCCACCAGCAAAGGAGACCTAGCCAAAAACATTCAGTACTTC. Protein product: CATSKGDLAKNIQYF.

The chain joins TRBV5-1 to TRBJ2-7, with 8 bases aligning to TRBD2. V shed 4 bases and J 7 bases; nucleotides not matched to a gene: 13. The CDR3 runs 15 residues. Germline CDR1 and CDR2: SGHRS and YFSETQ. The CDR3 coding sequence is TGCGCCAGCAGCCCCGGGGGGGCCGTAGATAGAGAGCAGTACTTC. It codes for CASSPGGAVDREQYF. The full variable domain, in which reference TRBV5-1 and TRBJ2-7 provide the parts outside the CDR3, is KAGVTQTPRYLIKTRGQQVTLSCSPISGHRSVSWYQQTPGQGLQFLFEYFSETQRNKGNFPGRFSGRQFSNSRSEMNVSTLELGDSALYLCASSPGGAVDREQYFGPGTRLTVT.

The rearrangement uses TRBV28 and TRBJ1-5; D is undetermined. V was trimmed by 7 bases and J by 0 bases, leaving 16 bases between them. Germline CDR1 and CDR2: MDHEN and SYDVKM. CDR3 length equals 16 residues. The CDR3 region is CASTLAGVYSNQPQHF. The DNA for the CDR3 is TGTGCCAGCACCCTGGCCGGGGTGTATAGCAATCAGCCCCAGCATTTT.

This chain links TRBV19 with TRBJ1-5; the match to TRBD1 covers 12 bases. With 6 bases clipped from V and 7 bases from J, the junction kept 10 bases outside the gene matches. In germline, CDR1 is LNHDA, CDR2 SQIVND (reference sequence). This CDR3 is 16 amino acids long. CDR3 region: CASRITGTGGRQPQHF. CDR3 DNA sequence: TGTGCCAGTAGGATTACCGGGACAGGGGGCAGGCAGCCCCAGCATTTT.

V and J are TRBV27 and TRBJ2-6, with TRBD1 matching over 8 bases. J was trimmed by 6 bases and V by 6 bases; bases with no gene match: 1. Germline V gives CDR1 MNHEY, CDR2 SMNVEV (reference sequence). The CDR3 contains 13 residues. CDR3 DNA: TGTGCCAGCAGGGACAGGGAGGCCAACGTCCTGACTTTC. It encodes CASRDREANVLTF.

This rearrangement joins TRBV10-1 to TRBJ2-1; 10 positions agree with TRBD2. The trim removed 8 bases at V and 5 bases at J, leaving 0 bases unmatched. The germline gives CDR1 WNHNN, CDR2 SYGVQD (reference sequence). CDR3 length equals 12 residues. In DNA form, the CDR3 reads TGCGCCAGCGGACTAGCGGACAATGAGCAGTTCTTC. This codes for CASGLADNEQFF.

This clone was seen a single time. The chain recombines TRBV7-8 with TRBJ1-1, with TRBD1 as a possible D gene (5 bases). The germline CDR1 and CDR2 sequences are SGHVS and FQNEAQ. V lost 5 bases to trimming and J lost 3 bases, with 13 bases between them. This CDR3 spans 14 amino acids. In DNA form, the CDR3 reads TGTGCCAGCAGCCAAAAGTCGGGGGACACTGAAGCTTTCTTT. Residues: CASSQKSGDTEAFF.

The chain carries TRBV24-1 and TRBJ1-2; TRBD1 matches at 7 bases. CDR3 length equals 14 residues. V was pared by 3 bases and J by 4 bases, with 4 bases of the junction left unmatched. The germline CDR1 and CDR2 sequences are KGHDR and SFDVKD. The CDR3 here is CATSDHGTAYGYTF. The CDR3 region has the DNA TGTGCCACCAGTGATCATGGGACAGCCTATGGCTACACCTTC.

The rearrangement joins TRBV7-3 to TRBJ1-2; the match to TRBD1 covers 8 bases. Germline loops: CDR1 SGHTA, CDR2 FQGTGA. Unmatched junction bases numbered 14, after V lost 2 bases and J lost 6 bases. The CDR3 runs to 17 residues. CDR3 region: CASSLSPVSRGPDGYTF. The CDR3 DNA sequence: TGTGCCAGCAGCTTATCTCCTGTAAGCAGGGGGCCGGATGGCTACACCTTC. Variable domain in full (rest from reference TRBV7-3 and TRBJ1-2): GAGVSQTPSNKVTEKGKYVELRCDPISGHTALYWYRQSLGQGPEFLIYFQGTGAADDSGLPNDRFFAVRPEGSVSTLKIQRTERGDSAVYLCASSLSPVSRGPDGYTFGSGTRLTVV.

The J gene is TRBJ2-3, the V gene TRBV7-9; possibly TRBD1 for D (6 bases). CDR1 and CDR2 (germline): SEHNR, FQNEAQ (reference sequence). The CDR3 is 14 amino acids. V was shortened by 7 bases and J by 1 base, with 12 bases between the two germline ends. The CDR3 region is CASTSKGGTDTQYF. In DNA, the CDR3 is TGTGCCAGCACCTCTAAGGGGGGCACAGATACGCAGTATTTT.

The J gene is TRBJ2-1, the V gene TRBV5-1; D is perhaps TRBD1 (5 bases). V shed 0 bases and J shed 10 bases, with 11 bases lying between them. The CDR3 runs 13 residues. The germline V gene encodes CDR1 SGHRS and CDR2 YFSETQ. This CDR3 reads CASSLVQGREQFF. For the CDR3, the DNA is TGCGCCAGCAGCTTGGTCCAGGGCAGAGAGCAGTTCTTC.

The chain is built from TRBV6-1 and TRBJ1-1, with 9 bases aligning to TRBD1. The CDR3 is made up of 17 amino acids. Germline V CDR1 and CDR2: MNHNS, SASEGT. Trimming took 3 bases from V and 3 from J; bases not matched to a gene: 11. In DNA form, the CDR3 reads TGTGCCAGCAGTGATAGGGACGGGACAGGGTGGTACACTGAAGCTTTCTTT. Its translation: CASSDRDGTGWYTEAFF.

This clone was seen a few times. The rearrangement joins TRBV4-2 to TRBJ2-7; 7 positions match TRBD1. Germline CDR1 is LGHNA and CDR2 is YNFKEQ. The CDR3 is 16 residues long. V dropped 2 bases and J dropped 6; count of bases not matched to a gene: 13. The CDR3 DNA reads TGTGCCAGCAGCCAATCTATGACAGGGATTCAGTCCGAGCAGTACTTC. Translation: CASSQSMTGIQSEQYF.

The gene calls are TRBV5-4 and TRBJ2-5; D is unclear. The CDR3 contains 12 residues. The germline gives CDR1 SGHNT, CDR2 YYREEE (reference sequence). Trimming stripped 6 bases from V and 3 bases from J, with 9 bases between. Here the CDR3 reads CASKGSEETQYF. DNA of the CDR3: TGTGCCAGCAAAGGCAGCGAAGAGACCCAGTACTTC.

This chain uses TRBV30 with TRBJ1-1, with D hard to call. CDR1 and CDR2 (germline): GTSNPN, SVGIG (reference sequence). The CDR3 runs to 12 residues. V was shortened by 2 bases and J by 6 bases, with 10 bases between the two germline ends. This chain's CDR3 is CAWSRTGPEAFF. DNA of the CDR3: TGTGCCTGGAGTCGGACTGGCCCTGAAGCTTTCTTT.

This sequence joins TRBV2 and TRBJ1-1, with a tentative D call TRBD1 (5 bases). Per germline, CDR1 SNHLY and CDR2 FYNNEI. This CDR3 comprises 16 residues. Trimming removed 4 bases at V and 8 bases at J, with 23 bases between. Here the CDR3 reads CASSVGLDGSGPEAFF. For the CDR3, the DNA is TGTGCCAGCAGTGTGGGACTAGACGGTTCGGGACCCGAAGCTTTCTTT.

This chain links TRBV10-3 with TRBJ1-5, with 7 bases identical to TRBD1. The CDR3 consists of 15 residues. V dropped 7 bases and J dropped 6; count of bases not matched to a gene: 12. Germline CDR1 is ENHRY and CDR2 is SYGVKD. The DNA for the CDR3 is TGTGCCATCAATGGGGTAGCAGGGGGTAGTCAGCCCCAGCATTTT. Protein: CAINGVAGGSQPQHF.

Worth noting for this clone: Other DNA sequences of this sample code for an identical CDR3. This rearrangement joins TRBV7-2 to TRBJ1-2, with D perhaps matching TRBD1 (5 bases). The CDR3 is 13 residues long. V was cut by 5 bases and J by 4 bases, with 11 bases left in between. CDR1 is SGHTA, CDR2 FQGNSA, per germline. The CDR3 spells CASSPSGGYGYTF. CDR3 DNA: TGTGCCAGCAGCCCGTCGGGGGGCTATGGCTACACCTTC.

This clone was observed a single time. The chain links TRBV12-5 to TRBJ2-3; tentatively, D is TRBD1 (5 bases). Germline assignment: CDR1 LGHNT and CDR2 FRNRAP. V was cut by 7 bases and J by 0 bases, with 11 bases left in between. The CDR3 is made up of 14 amino acids. The CDR3: CASESDSSTDTQYF. CDR3 nucleotides: TGTGCTAGTGAGAGTGACAGTAGCACAGATACGCAGTATTTT. Full variable domain (remainder filled in from reference TRBV12-5 and TRBJ2-3): DARVTQTPRHKVTEMGQEVTMRCQPILGHNTVFWYRQTMMQGLELLAYFRNRAPLDDSGMPKDRFSAEMPDATLATLKIQPSEPRDSAVYFCASESDSSTDTQYFGPGTRLTVL.

J is TRBJ2-4 and V is TRBV4-1; D remains unclear. This CDR3 has 18 residues. CDR1 and CDR2 from the germline V gene are MGHRA and YSYEKL. Trimming stripped 4 bases from V and 0 bases from J, with 19 bases between. CDR3 sequence reads: CASSPYQASVLAKNIQYF. The CDR3, as DNA: TGCGCCAGCAGCCCATATCAGGCCAGTGTATTAGCCAAAAACATTCAGTACTTC.

The chain recombines TRBV10-3 with TRBJ1-2; TRBD1 aligns across 7 bases. The J segment lost 3 bases and the V segment lost 7 bases, leaving 5 bases of the junction unmatched. The CDR3 sequence is 13 residues long. Germline lookup yields CDR1 ENHRY and CDR2 SYGVKD. For the CDR3, the DNA is TGTGCCATCAACAGGGGCTCAGACTATGGCTACACCTTC. The encoded protein is CAINRGSDYGYTF.

The gene calls are TRBV18 and TRBJ1-3; D possibly corresponds to TRBD1 (5 bases). V was trimmed by 0 bases and J by 6 bases, leaving 6 bases between them. This CDR3 has 13 amino acids. Per germline, CDR1 KGHSH and CDR2 LQKENI. Here the CDR3 DNA reads TGTGCCAGCTCACCACCGGGGCCAAACACCATATATTTT. Protein sequence: CASSPPGPNTIYF.

The V and J genes are TRBV15 and TRBJ2-6, with 11 bases identical to TRBD2. The V and J ends lost 3 bases and 1 base, in that order; junction bases with no gene match: 5. Germline-derived CDR1 and CDR2 are LNHNV and YYDKDF (reference sequence). This CDR3 is built from 18 residues. The CDR3 DNA sequence: TGTGCCACCAGCAGCGGGACTAGCGGTTTTTCTGGGGCCAACGTCCTGACTTTC. Translating it yields CATSSGTSGFSGANVLTF. Full variable domain (remainder filled in from reference TRBV15 and TRBJ2-6): DAMVIQNPRYQVTQFGKPVTLSCSQTLNHNVMYWYQQKSSQAPKLLFHYYDKDFNNEADTPDNFQSRRPNTSFCFLDIRSPGLGDTAMYLCATSSGTSGFSGANVLTFGAGSRLTVL.

This clone was picked up one time. The gene calls are TRBV2 and TRBJ1-2, with 8 bases matching TRBD1. The CDR3 length is 14 residues. Per germline, CDR1 SNHLY and CDR2 FYNNEI. V gave up 2 bases and J gave up 6 bases; unmatched junction bases: 5. The CDR3 DNA follows: TGTGCCAGCAGTGAATTGGACAGGGACCATGGCTACACCTTC. Translating it yields CASSELDRDHGYTF.

This clone has just one count. The chain joins TRBV10-1 to TRBJ1-1, with 11 bases identical to TRBD1. V lost 2 bases, J lost 5 bases, and 7 bases stayed unmatched. Germline V gene data show CDR1 as WNHNN and CDR2 as SYGVQD (reference sequence). CDR3 size: 16 residues. CDR3 sequence reads: CASSEPGQGVGTEAFF. Written as DNA, the CDR3 is TGCGCCAGCAGTGAGCCGGGACAGGGGGTAGGAACTGAAGCTTTCTTT.

The chain is built from TRBV28 and TRBJ2-1; 9 positions agree with TRBD2. The CDR3 length is 16 residues. V dropped 1 base and J dropped 2; count of bases not matched to a gene: 3. From germline, CDR1 is MDHEN and CDR2 SYDVKM. CDR3 sequence: CASSLLGGGAYNEQFF. CDR3 nucleotides: TGTGCCAGCAGTTTATTGGGCGGGGGGGCCTACAATGAGCAGTTCTTC. Looking up the rest from reference TRBV28 and TRBJ2-1 gives the full variable domain: DVKVTQSSRYLVKRTGEKVFLECVQDMDHENMFWYRQDPGLGLRLIYFSYDVKMKEKGDIPEGYSVSREKKERFSLILESASTNQTSMYLCASSLLGGGAYNEQFFGPGTRLTVL.

The chain employs TRBV4-2 and TRBJ1-1, with a tentative D call TRBD1 (5 bases). Between the trimmed V and J ends, which lost 0 bases and 1 base, there was a span of 12 bases. Germline values: CDR1 LGHNA, CDR2 YNFKEQ. This CDR3 region has 16 residues. This chain's CDR3 is CASSQDQGRENTEAFF. For the CDR3, the DNA is TGTGCCAGCAGCCAAGATCAGGGCAGGGAGAACACTGAAGCTTTCTTT.

The rearrangement uses TRBV7-2 and TRBJ1-5; 12 bases line up with TRBD1. Germline V lookup: CDR1 SGHTA, CDR2 FQGNSA. The CDR3 consists of 17 residues. V trimming: 0 bases; J trimming: 6 bases; junction bases outside the gene matches: 6. CDR3: CASSLAFGTGGGQPQHF. The CDR3 DNA sequence: TGTGCCAGCAGCTTAGCCTTTGGGACAGGGGGCGGTCAGCCCCAGCATTTT.